This T cell receptor (beta chain) stems from a study of blood T cell repertoires in COVID-19. Assay: immunoSEQ multiplex PCR; the TCRdb copy retains only in-frame clones and omits some. This sample has about 250,000 clones, with about 87% found just once. The CDR3 is 18 residues long. The germline CDR1 and CDR2 sequences are MNHEY and SMNVEV (reference sequence). The V and J ends lost 2 bases and 1 base, in that order; junction bases with no gene match: 6. Sequencing was done on a sample of peripheral blood. The rearrangement links TRBV27 to TRBJ1-5, with TRBD1 matching 12 bases. This sequence was found in a woman in her thirties with COVID-19, enrolled during active disease. In nucleotides, the CDR3 is TGTGCCAGCAGTTTACGGGGACAGGGGGCGGTCAGCAATCAGCCCCAGCATTTT. Amino acid sequence: CASSLRGQGAVSNQPQHF.